The 17 T cell receptor beta chains listed next were all sequenced from one sample in a study of neurological immune-mediated disorders. TCRdb independently ran MiXCR on the 5' RACE reads; one entry per CDR3 protein. Counted here are about 50,000 distinct CDR3 sequences, around 2% occurring once; the ten biggest clones make up 2% to 2.5%. Sequencing was done on a sample of PBMCs. The receptors were sampled from a woman aged 40 to 55 with multiple sclerosis.

This clonotype was counted many times. V is TRBV7-8 and J is TRBJ1-2; perhaps TRBD1 as D (5 bases). This CDR3 has 14 amino acids. Germline V gene data show CDR1 as SGHVS and CDR2 as FQNEAQ. Trimming left V 1 base short and J 2 bases short, with 8 bases between. CDR3 region: CASSLDAGNYGYTF. In DNA form, the CDR3 reads TGTGCCAGCAGCTTAGATGCAGGGAACTATGGCTACACCTTC.

At least ten counts were recorded for this clonotype. V usage is TRBV20-1 and J usage is TRBJ2-3, with D possibly matching TRBD2 (5 bases). CDR1 and CDR2 from the germline V gene are DFQATT and SNEGSKA (reference sequence). This CDR3 contains 16 residues. Trimming pared 0 bases from V and 3 bases from J, leaving 16 bases between. The CDR3 is CSARDAGIIKTDTQYF. In DNA form, the CDR3 reads TGCAGTGCTAGAGACGCCGGGATAATAAAGACAGATACGCAGTATTTT.

In its sample, this clonotype was seen many times. The chain links TRBV20-1 to TRBJ2-1; D could derive from TRBD1 or TRBD2 (7 bases each). Between the trimmed V and J ends, which lost 2 bases and 7 bases, there was a span of 21 bases. Germline V lookup: CDR1 DFQATT, CDR2 SNEGSKA (reference sequence). The CDR3 runs to 16 residues. DNA for the CDR3: TGCAGTGCTAGAATAGCGGGCAGGGGGAGGGAGAATGAGCAGTTCTTC. It encodes CSARIAGRGRENEQFF.

This clonotype was seen at least ten times. The CDR3 is CASSELVSSNQPQHF. The CDR3 DNA reads TGTGCCAGCAGTGAACTCGTATCCAGCAATCAGCCCCAGCATTTT. The V and J genes are TRBV6-1 and TRBJ1-5; D gene ambiguous. The CDR3 spans 15 residues. Per the germline V gene, CDR1 is MNHNS and CDR2 is SASEGT. Trimming cost V 2 bases and J 1 base, with 9 bases left between them.

In this sample, this clonotype turned up many times. The chain combines TRBV6-6 with TRBJ2-2; D is unresolved. The CDR3 has 15 amino acids. Trimming took 9 bases from V and 0 from J, leaving 14 bases between them. Germline V gene lookup returns CDR1 MNHNY and CDR2 SVGAGI (reference sequence). The CDR3 nucleotides are TGTGCCAGTGGGTATCGACAAGCGAACACCGGGGAGCTGTTTTTT. Its translation is CASGYRQANTGELFF.

This clonotype was observed a few times. The chain joins TRBV5-1 to TRBJ1-2; TRBD1 aligns across 7 bases. Germline CDR1 SGHRS, CDR2 YFSETQ. The V gene end was trimmed by 4 bases and the J gene end by 3 bases; junction bases not matched to a gene: 3. The length of the CDR3 is 13 residues. CDR3 DNA: TGCGCCAGCAGCGGGGACAGTCACTATGGCTACACCTTC. Its protein is CASSGDSHYGYTF.

This clonotype was recorded many times. The gene calls are TRBV29-1 and TRBJ2-3; 9 bases agree with TRBD2. V trimming: 3 bases; J trimming: 2 bases; junction bases outside the gene matches: 3. Germline V gene sequence: CDR1 SQVTM, CDR2 ANQGSEA. This CDR3 region has 14 residues. Written as DNA, the CDR3 is TGCAGCGTTGACCTAGCGGGACACACAGATACGCAGTATTTT. As protein: CSVDLAGHTDTQYF.

This clonotype was recorded at least ten times. The chain uses TRBV12-3 or TRBV12-4 and TRBJ2-7; TRBD1 agrees at 9 bases. The length of the CDR3 is 14 residues. The J segment lost 5 bases and the V segment lost 5 bases, leaving 7 bases of the junction unmatched. The CDR3 nucleotides are TGTGCCAGCAGTCCGGGGACAGGGCTGGACGAGCAGTACTTC. This sequence encodes CASSPGTGLDEQYF.

This clonotype appeared many times. The chain employs TRBV20-1 and TRBJ1-6, with TRBD1 matching over 8 bases. The CDR3 loop spans 13 amino acids. Germline V gene lookup returns CDR1 DFQATT and CDR2 SNEGSKA (reference sequence). CDR3 loop: CSLRTGRDSPLHF. For the CDR3, the DNA is TGCAGCCTTAGGACAGGGCGAGATTCACCCCTCCACTTT.

This clonotype was seen many times. The rearrangement joins TRBV20-1 to TRBJ1-2, with D unresolved. This CDR3 has 11 residues. Germline loops: CDR1 DFQATT, CDR2 SNEGSKA (reference sequence). The V gene lost 3 bases and the J gene lost 2 bases, with 4 bases spanning the gap. The CDR3 DNA follows: TGCAGTGCTAGGGAGAACTATGGCTACACCTTC. Protein product: CSARENYGYTF.

This clonotype was observed a few times. This clone may be a read error of a much larger clone one base away. The chain combines TRBV5-1 with TRBJ2-1; 9 bases agree with TRBD1. This CDR3 has 14 amino acids. Germline lookup yields CDR1 SGHRS and CDR2 YFSETQ. CDR3 sequence (DNA): TGCGCCAGCAGCGCCGGACAGGGGATCAATGCGCAGTTCTTC. Translation: CASSAGQGINAQFF.

This clonotype was recorded many times. The V gene is TRBV6-1, the J gene TRBJ2-7, with D tentatively TRBD2 (5 bases). Germline CDR1 MNHNS, CDR2 SASEGT. The CDR3 loop spans 13 amino acids. V gave up 0 bases and J gave up 7 bases, with 10 bases separating them. The DNA for the CDR3 is TGTGCCAGCAGTGAAGCGACGGGGTTTGAGCAGTACTTC. Translated, it gives CASSEATGFEQYF.

This clonotype has ten or more counts. V gene TRBV20-1 combines with J gene TRBJ2-5; no clear D. V gave up 2 bases and J gave up 3 bases, with 16 bases separating them. Germline CDR1 is DFQATT and CDR2 is SNEGSKA (reference sequence). The length of the CDR3 is 15 residues. This CDR3 is CSARKMSNWKETQYF. Written as DNA, the CDR3 is TGCAGTGCTAGAAAAATGAGTAACTGGAAAGAGACCCAGTACTTC.

In this sample, this clonotype turned up many times. The V call is TRBV3-1, the J call TRBJ1-1; a possible D gene is TRBD1 (6 bases). The CDR3 length is 14 residues. Trimming took off 1 base at V and 8 bases at J, with 14 bases between the two ends. Germline V CDR1 and CDR2: LGHDT, YNNKEL (reference sequence). CDR3 nucleotides: TGTGCCAGCAGCCAAGCCGGACAGCACCGAGAAGCTTTCTTT. Its translation: CASSQAGQHREAFF.

Ten or more counts support this clonotype. This rearrangement joins TRBV4-1 to TRBJ1-1; 7 positions agree with TRBD1. CDR1 and CDR2 (germline): MGHRA, YSYEKL. The ends lost 2 bases at V and 5 bases at J; junction bases unmatched: 5. CDR3 size: 14 residues. The CDR3 nucleotides read TGCGCCAGCAGCCAATCTACAGGGGAAACTGAAGCTTTCTTT. Translating it yields CASSQSTGETEAFF.

This clonotype has at least ten counts. V and J are TRBV25-1 and TRBJ1-2; D remains unclear. V was pared by 3 bases and J by 8 bases, with 13 bases between. Germline V CDR1 and CDR2: MGHDK, SYGVNS. The CDR3 is made up of 13 amino acids. The CDR3 region has the DNA TGTGCCAGCAGTGAGTCGCAGGAAGGGGGCTACACCTTC. Its translation: CASSESQEGGYTF.

This clonotype has at least ten counts. The genes are TRBV4-1 and TRBJ2-7; D uncertain. The CDR3 has 14 residues. CDR1 MGHRA and CDR2 YSYEKL come from the germline V gene. V was cut by 2 bases and J by 3 bases, with 11 bases left in between. In DNA, the CDR3 is TGCGCCAGCAGCCAACTCGGCAGTAGCTACGAGCAGTACTTC. Residues: CASSQLGSSYEQYF.